The rows below give T cell receptor beta chains drawn from one sample of a study of blood T cell repertoires in COVID-19. Measured with immunoSEQ multiplex PCR; TCRdb has only the in-frame clones, and not every one. Of roughly 120,000 clones detected, around 80% appear once; the ten largest clones hold more than 4%. Specimen: peripheral blood. These receptors all stem from a human donor in a cohort sampled during active or convalescent COVID-19. CDR3s include the opening cysteine and the closing phenylalanine or tryptophan. The D gene is left open where the match is weak. The size entry is marked missing in some rows and otherwise reads once, few, many or a size class.

j_call: TRBJ1-4; v_call: TRBV7-6; d_call: .; clone_size: .; cdr3_aa: CASSLWPPRGGTNEKLFF; cdr3_nt: TGTGCCAGCAGCTTATGGCCACCAAGGGGTGGAACTAATGAAAAACTGTTTTTT
j_call: TRBJ1-1; v_call: TRBV27; d_call: TRBD1; clone_size: .; cdr3_aa: CASSPRGDTEAFF; cdr3_nt: TGTGCCAGCAGCCCCAGGGGGGACACTGAAGCTTTCTTT
j_call: TRBJ1-1; v_call: TRBV27; d_call: .; clone_size: .; cdr3_aa: CASSLLRSAGTLNTEAFF; cdr3_nt: TGTGCCAGCAGTTTATTGCGTTCGGCAGGCACGCTGAACACTGAAGCTTTCTTT
j_call: TRBJ2-1; v_call: TRBV7-2; d_call: TRBD2; clone_size: .; cdr3_aa: CASSQGLAGNEQFF; cdr3_nt: TGTGCCAGCAGCCAGGGACTAGCGGGGAATGAGCAGTTCTTC
j_call: TRBJ1-2; v_call: TRBV27; d_call: .; clone_size: .; cdr3_aa: CATSRGRQGYYGYTF; cdr3_nt: TGTGCCACCAGTCGCGGCAGGCAGGGGTACTATGGCTACACCTTC
j_call: TRBJ2-3; v_call: TRBV18; d_call: .; clone_size: .; cdr3_aa: CASSRSALSPGQRGDTQYF; cdr3_nt: TGTGCCAGCTCACGGTCGGCTTTAAGTCCGGGACAGCGGGGGGATACGCAGTATTTT
j_call: TRBJ1-5; v_call: TRBV4-1; d_call: TRBD1; clone_size: .; cdr3_aa: CASSHPGGQGTNQPQHF; cdr3_nt: TGCGCCAGCAGCCACCCTGGAGGACAGGGAACTAATCAGCCCCAGCATTTT
j_call: TRBJ1-1; v_call: TRBV6-6; d_call: .; clone_size: .; cdr3_aa: CASSLQIFGNTEAFF; cdr3_nt: TGTGCCAGCAGCCTACAGATTTTCGGAAACACTGAAGCTTTCTTT
j_call: TRBJ1-6; v_call: TRBV27; d_call: .; clone_size: .; cdr3_aa: CASTSLSYNSPLHF; cdr3_nt: TGTGCCAGCACTAGTCTCTCCTATAATTCACCCCTCCACTTT
j_call: TRBJ2-7; v_call: TRBV24-1; d_call: .; clone_size: .; cdr3_aa: CATSERVNGEQYF; cdr3_nt: TGTGCCACCAGTGAACGAGTCAACGGCGAGCAGTACTTC
j_call: TRBJ2-3; v_call: TRBV9; d_call: .; clone_size: .; cdr3_aa: CASSVIPEGTDTQYF; cdr3_nt: TGTGCCAGCAGCGTAATTCCCGAGGGCACAGATACGCAGTATTTT
j_call: TRBJ2-1; v_call: TRBV24-1; d_call: TRBD2; clone_size: .; cdr3_aa: CATSEAGLAGYNEQFF; cdr3_nt: TGTGCCACCAGTGAGGCGGGGCTAGCGGGGTACAATGAGCAGTTCTTC
j_call: TRBJ2-3; v_call: TRBV6-2/TRBV6-3; d_call: .; clone_size: few; cdr3_aa: CASSYVAGLDTQYF; cdr3_nt: TGTGCCAGCAGTTATGTGGCGGGGCTCGATACGCAGTATTTT
j_call: TRBJ1-1; v_call: TRBV4-3; d_call: .; clone_size: .; cdr3_aa: CASSQDPQGVRPNTEAFF; cdr3_nt: TGCGCCAGCAGCCAAGATCCACAGGGTGTTCGTCCGAACACTGAAGCTTTCTTT
j_call: TRBJ2-3; v_call: TRBV20-1; d_call: TRBD1; clone_size: .; cdr3_aa: CSASGGQGTDTQYF; cdr3_nt: TGCAGTGCTAGTGGTGGACAGGGGACAGATACGCAGTATTTT
j_call: TRBJ1-6; v_call: TRBV27; d_call: .; clone_size: .; cdr3_aa: CASSFRVGNSPLHF; cdr3_nt: TGTGCCAGCAGTTTCAGGGTTGGTAATTCACCCCTCCACTTT
j_call: TRBJ1-5; v_call: TRBV18; d_call: TRBD1; clone_size: .; cdr3_aa: CASSPDRDRDQHF; cdr3_nt: TGTGCCAGCTCACCAGACAGGGATAGGGACCAGCATTTT
j_call: TRBJ1-5; v_call: TRBV30; d_call: .; clone_size: .; cdr3_aa: CAWSESGNQPQHF; cdr3_nt: TGTGCCTGGAGTGAGTCGGGGAATCAGCCCCAGCATTTT
j_call: TRBJ2-1; v_call: TRBV18; d_call: .; clone_size: .; cdr3_aa: CASSPQVGGASYNEQFF; cdr3_nt: TGTGCCAGCTCACCACAAGTGGGCGGGGCGTCCTACAATGAGCAGTTCTTC
j_call: TRBJ2-2; v_call: TRBV7-8; d_call: .; clone_size: .; cdr3_aa: CASSLELRVERGELFF; cdr3_nt: TGTGCCAGCAGCTTAGAGTTGCGGGTTGAGCGCGGGGAGCTGTTTTTT
j_call: TRBJ2-7; v_call: TRBV15; d_call: TRBD2; clone_size: few; cdr3_aa: CATSRGLPGLAGSYEQYF; cdr3_nt: TGTGCCACCAGCAGAGGTCTCCCGGGACTAGCGGGATCCTACGAGCAGTACTTC
j_call: TRBJ1-5; v_call: TRBV6-2/TRBV6-3; d_call: .; clone_size: few; cdr3_aa: CASSFHGVHQPQHF; cdr3_nt: TGTGCCAGCAGTTTTCACGGGGTGCATCAGCCCCAGCATTTT
j_call: TRBJ2-1; v_call: TRBV5-4; d_call: TRBD1; clone_size: .; cdr3_aa: CASSSEDRGRDEQFF; cdr3_nt: TGTGCCAGCAGCTCCGAGGACAGGGGGAGGGATGAGCAGTTCTTC
j_call: TRBJ2-7; v_call: TRBV7-2; d_call: TRBD2; clone_size: once; cdr3_aa: CASSDARLAHYEQYF; cdr3_nt: TGTGCCAGCAGCGACGCCCGACTAGCCCACTACGAGCAGTACTTC
j_call: TRBJ2-7; v_call: TRBV5-6; d_call: TRBD1; clone_size: .; cdr3_aa: CASSLAGGQGTYEQYF; cdr3_nt: TGTGCCAGCAGCTTGGCCGGGGGACAGGGGACCTACGAGCAGTACTTC
j_call: TRBJ2-2; v_call: TRBV7-6; d_call: TRBD1; clone_size: .; cdr3_aa: CASSLRARGTGELFF; cdr3_nt: TGTGCCAGCAGCTTAAGGGCCAGGGGGACCGGGGAGCTGTTTTTT
j_call: TRBJ2-7; v_call: TRBV10-3; d_call: .; clone_size: .; cdr3_aa: CAISDAGGNEQYF; cdr3_nt: TGTGCCATCAGTGATGCTGGAGGGAACGAGCAGTACTTC